The entry below describes one TCR beta chain. This sample stems from a study of blood T cell repertoires in COVID-19. Overall study: Sites across the United States, Italy and Spain contributed samples from acute and convalescent COVID-19.

The authors' processing: The authors estimated nucleated cell counts from reference gene primer amplification. Here immunoSEQ multiplex PCR was the method, and the copy in TCRdb shows in-frame clones only, minus some. Clone size and V and J calls were adopted from that table, with D and trimming inferred from the DNA. The sample lists about 280,000 clones; around four fifths were seen once. The CDR3 length is 15 residues. CDR1 and CDR2 (germline): SGDLS, YYNGEE. V lost 4 bases and J lost 5; bases outside the gene matches: 8. This sequence originates from a woman aged 50 to 60 who had recovered from COVID-19. The V call is TRBV9, the J call TRBJ2-2; TRBD1 aligns across 7 bases. Sample: peripheral blood. The CDR3 DNA reads as TGTGCCAGCAGCCCCCGGACAGGCTTTACCGGGGAGCTGTTTTTT. Its translation: CASSPRTGFTGELFF.